This TCR beta chain was sequenced in a study of blood T cell repertoires in COVID-19. The method was immunoSEQ multiplex PCR; TCRdb's version includes in-frame clones alone and lacks a portion of them. This table holds approximately 230,000 clones, 80% to 90% found once. J lost 0 bases, V lost 4 bases, and 6 bases had no gene match. Germline CDR1 MGHRA, CDR2 YSYEKL. This CDR3 contains 16 residues. Cohorts were determined from participant-reported clinical history. Input material: PBMCs or T cells enriched from blood (not recorded which). This receptor was taken from a man aged 35-49 years who had recovered from COVID-19. The chain carries TRBV4-1 and TRBJ2-1, with 7 nucleotides matching TRBD2. The CDR3 region is CASSRPSGISYNEQFF. CDR3 nucleotide sequence: TGCGCCAGCAGCCGCCCGAGCGGGATCTCCTACAATGAGCAGTTCTTC.